These 24 T cell receptor beta chains originate from one sample sequenced in a study of cytomegalovirus exposure and HLA in healthy donors (dated by TCRdb to the late 2010s). The method was the immunoSEQ multiplex PCR assay. For the multiplex PCR, a mixture combining 60 forward primers for TCR Vbeta segments and 13 reverse primers for TCR Jbeta segments was used. Entries here come from immuneACCESS through TCRdb and include only in-frame sequences with V and J called. Some clones fail to appear in such tables; in the studies checked, an unresolved V gene covers under half of the shortfall, and the cause of the remainder is unknown. For this sample the table gives some 150,000 clones, of which approximately 70% were detected only once. Over 13% of the sample goes to the ten largest clones. Sequenced input: PBMCs. The receptors come from a human donor in good health.

The chain combines TRBV5-1 with TRBJ1-1, with 8 positions matching TRBD1. Germline assignment: CDR1 SGHRS and CDR2 YFSETQ. The CDR3 has 15 amino acids. V was pared by 0 bases and J by 1 base, with 2 bases of the junction left unmatched. CDR3 residues: CASSLGQGRNTEAFF. CDR3 in DNA: TGCGCCAGCAGCTTGGGACAGGGGCGGAACACTGAAGCTTTCTTT.

The V call is TRBV2, the J call TRBJ2-7, with 7 bases that match TRBD2. Trimming removed 6 bases from V and 6 bases from J; junction bases left unmatched: 11. CDR3 length: 14 residues. Germline V lookup: CDR1 SNHLY, CDR2 FYNNEI. CDR3 protein: CASSPEGRGAEQYF. CDR3 nucleotides: TGTGCCAGCAGCCCGGAAGGGAGGGGCGCCGAGCAGTACTTC.

V usage is TRBV6-4 and J usage is TRBJ1-2; 7 bases align to TRBD1. Unmatched junction bases numbered 5, after V lost 2 bases and J lost 2 bases. CDR1 and CDR2 from the germline V gene are MRHNA and SNTAGT. The CDR3 runs to 15 residues. The CDR3 nucleotides read TGTGCCAGCAGTGACCCTCCGGGACAGAACTATGGCTACACCTTC. This translates into CASSDPPGQNYGYTF.

This chain uses TRBV27 with TRBJ2-7, with a tentative D call TRBD1 (6 bases). V shed 5 bases and J shed 5 bases, with 10 bases lying between them. CDR1 is MNHEY, CDR2 SMNVEV, per germline (reference sequence). The CDR3 extends over 12 amino acids. CDR3 amino acids: CASSNRANEQYF. Written as DNA, the CDR3 is TGTGCCAGCAGTAACAGGGCTAACGAGCAGTACTTC.

The chain combines TRBV6-1 with TRBJ2-3, with D perhaps TRBD1 (5 bases). The CDR3 runs to 14 residues. The germline V gene has CDR1 MNHNS and CDR2 SASEGT. V was pared by 4 bases and J by 3 bases, with 11 bases between. The CDR3 bases are TGTGCCAGCAGTGTAGGAAGACAGACAGATACGCAGTATTTT. This codes for CASSVGRQTDTQYF.

The CDR3 region has the DNA TGTGCCAGCAGTTCCTATAGCGGTTACCAAGAGACCCAGTACTTC. Translating it yields CASSSYSGYQETQYF. The chain carries TRBV27 and TRBJ2-5; D may be TRBD2 (6 bases). Trimming pared 4 bases from V and 0 bases from J, leaving 12 bases between. CDR1 is MNHEY, CDR2 SMNVEV, per germline (reference sequence). The length of the CDR3 is 15 residues.

The count of this clone is one. The V gene is TRBV15, the J gene TRBJ1-4; D gene unclear. Germline CDR1 and CDR2: LNHNV and YYDKDF (reference sequence). This CDR3 has 15 residues. V dropped 0 bases and J dropped 8 bases, with 13 bases sitting between them. CDR3 residues: CATSRDWRAEEKLFF. The CDR3 coding sequence is TGTGCCACCAGCAGAGATTGGAGGGCGGAAGAAAAACTGTTTTTT.

This clone has just a few counts. This rearrangement joins TRBV5-6 to TRBJ1-5; D is undetermined. Germline CDR1 and CDR2: SGHDT and YYEEEE. This CDR3 spans 14 amino acids. Trimming cost V 1 base and J 0 bases, with 5 bases left between them. CDR3 region: CASSLTYSNQPQHF. For the CDR3, the DNA is TGTGCCAGCAGCTTGACCTATAGCAATCAGCCCCAGCATTTT.

The chain carries TRBV6-5 and TRBJ1-2, with a weak D call TRBD1 (5 bases). Germline lookup yields CDR1 MNHEY and CDR2 SVGAGI. The length of the CDR3 is 13 residues. V lost 8 bases and J lost 6, with 16 bases in between. The CDR3 region is CASSITIGDGYTF. The CDR3, as DNA: TGTGCCAGCTCAATTACTATAGGGGATGGCTACACCTTC.

This clone was seen a handful of times. The gene calls are TRBV5-4 and TRBJ2-7; 7 positions match TRBD2. The CDR3 runs to 14 residues. Germline values: CDR1 SGHNT, CDR2 YYREEE (reference sequence). The ends lost 4 bases at V and 3 bases at J; junction bases unmatched: 7. The DNA of the CDR3 is TGTGCCAGCAGCAGCCGGGACTATAACTACGAGCAGTACTTC. As protein: CASSSRDYNYEQYF.

The CDR3 sequence: CASSETVQGPNTGELFF. CDR3 DNA sequence: TGTGCCAGCAGTGAAACGGTGCAGGGGCCGAACACCGGGGAGCTGTTTTTT. The chain links TRBV2 to TRBJ2-2; D might be TRBD1 (6 bases). This CDR3 spans 17 amino acids. V was trimmed by 2 bases and J by 0 bases, leaving 13 bases between them. Germline lookup yields CDR1 SNHLY and CDR2 FYNNEI.

The chain is built from TRBV14 and TRBJ2-4, with D uncertain. From germline, CDR1 is SGHDN and CDR2 FVKESK. Deletions cut 2 bases from V and 0 bases from J, with 8 bases between. This CDR3 region has 15 residues. The CDR3 sequence is CASSQPGLAKNIQYF. The CDR3 DNA sequence: TGTGCCAGCAGCCAACCAGGCCTAGCCAAAAACATTCAGTACTTC.

This rearrangement joins TRBV2 to TRBJ1-3, with 7 bases matching TRBD1. J gave up 4 bases and V 6 bases, and 6 bases lay outside the gene matches. The CDR3 totals 14 residues. Per germline, CDR1 SNHLY and CDR2 FYNNEI. As DNA, the CDR3 is TGTGCCAGCAGAAAAGACAGGGCCGGAAACACCATATATTTT. As protein: CASRKDRAGNTIYF.

This clone was recorded a few times. The chain recombines TRBV5-1 with TRBJ1-1; D remains ambiguous. Germline CDR1 reads SGHRS; CDR2 reads YFSETQ. V shed 0 bases and J shed 10 bases, with 16 bases lying between them. The CDR3 has 14 amino acids. CDR3 in amino acids: CASSLVPQAPAAFF. In DNA, the CDR3 is TGCGCCAGCAGCTTGGTTCCCCAGGCCCCAGCAGCTTTCTTT.

The rearrangement uses TRBV7-6 and TRBJ2-3, with D possibly being TRBD2 (5 bases). Germline CDR1 and CDR2: SGHVS and FNYEAQ. This CDR3 region has 11 residues. V lost 5 bases to trimming and J lost 8 bases, with 8 bases between them. The CDR3 DNA follows: TGTGCCAGCAGCCCGGGGATTACGCAGTATTTT. It translates to CASSPGITQYF. The full variable domain, completed using reference TRBV7-6 and TRBJ2-3, is GAGVSQSPRYKVTKRGQDVALRCDPISGHVSLYWYRQALGQGPEFLTYFNYEAQQDKSGLPNDRFSAERPEGSISTLTIQRTEQRDSAMYRCASSPGITQYFGPGTRLTVL.

This clone has only one observation. The V gene is TRBV5-1, the J gene TRBJ2-3, with TRBD2 matching 7 bases. The CDR3 has 15 amino acids. Trimming cost V 5 bases and J 0 bases; bases outside gene matches: 6. In germline, CDR1 is SGHRS, CDR2 YFSETQ. The CDR3 DNA reads as TGCGCCAGCAGACGGGGAGGGCCTAGCACAGATACGCAGTATTTT. Amino acids: CASRRGGPSTDTQYF.

The chain uses TRBV4-1 and TRBJ2-3; D is possibly TRBD2 (7 bases). The CDR3 extends over 13 amino acids. Per germline, CDR1 MGHRA and CDR2 YSYEKL. V lost 3 bases to trimming and J lost 8 bases, with 12 bases between them. The CDR3 nucleotides are TGCGCCAGCAGCCACAGGGAGGGGGGTACGCAGTATTTT. As protein: CASSHREGGTQYF.

This clone was counted a single time. The rearrangement links TRBV14 to TRBJ2-5, with 7 bases identical to TRBD1. V trimming: 2 bases; J trimming: 4 bases; junction bases outside the gene matches: 4. CDR1 is SGHDN and CDR2 is FVKESK in the germline V gene. This CDR3 is 14 amino acids long. This CDR3 is CASSQSHRGETQYF. For the CDR3, the DNA is TGTGCCAGCAGCCAAAGTCACAGGGGAGAGACCCAGTACTTC. Variable domain in full (rest from reference TRBV14 and TRBJ2-5): EAGVTQFPSHSVIEKGQTVTLRCDPISGHDNLYWYRRVMGKEIKFLLHFVKESKQDESGMPNNRFLAERTGGTYSTLKVQPAELEDSGVYFCASSQSHRGETQYFGPGTRLLVL.

The V gene is TRBV5-1, the J gene TRBJ2-1; 9 bases map to TRBD1. The V gene's germline CDR1 is SGHRS and CDR2 YFSETQ. The CDR3 loop spans 15 amino acids. The junction had 8 bases not matched to a gene; V was cut back by 2 bases and J by 8 bases. For the CDR3, the DNA is TGCGCCAGCAGCTTTACCGGGACAGGGTTCGATGAGCAGTTCTTC. Its translation is CASSFTGTGFDEQFF.

The chain links TRBV5-1 to TRBJ2-3; 8 positions match TRBD1. The V gene's germline CDR1 is SGHRS and CDR2 YFSETQ. V shed 2 bases and J 3 bases; nucleotides not matched to a gene: 17. The CDR3 extends over 19 amino acids. Here the CDR3 DNA reads TGCGCCAGCAGCTTCACCATCCTCCAGGGGGCGGGCCGGACAGATACGCAGTATTTT. Translated: CASSFTILQGAGRTDTQYF.

The rearrangement uses TRBV28 and TRBJ1-1; D unclear. This CDR3 comprises 12 residues. Trimming left V 5 bases short and J 0 bases short, with 4 bases between. Germline CDR1 is MDHEN and CDR2 is SYDVKM. The CDR3 is CASSRLNTEAFF. Written as DNA, the CDR3 is TGTGCCAGCAGTCGGTTGAACACTGAAGCTTTCTTT.

V usage is TRBV21-1 and J usage is TRBJ2-5; TRBD1 was called by the table and not checked on the DNA. TRBV21-1 is designated a pseudogene. This CDR3 is built from 16 residues. Written as DNA, the CDR3 is TGTGCCAGCAGCAAAGTTACCCACCAGGGCCAAGAGACCCAGTACTTC. Translated, it gives CASSKVTHQGQETQYF.

The CDR3 nucleotides read TGTGCCAGCAGTCCCGCGGGCAATGAGCAGTTCTTC. This gives the protein CASSPAGNEQFF. This rearrangement joins TRBV6-1 to TRBJ2-1; possibly TRBD2 for D (5 bases). The CDR3 sequence is 12 residues long. The ends were cut back, 5 bases at V and 6 bases at J, with 8 bases in the middle. The germline V gene encodes CDR1 MNHNS and CDR2 SASEGT.

The rearrangement joins TRBV27 to TRBJ1-1; 7 bases agree with TRBD1. J gave up 5 bases and V 6 bases, and 3 bases lay outside the gene matches. Germline lookup yields CDR1 MNHEY and CDR2 SMNVEV (reference sequence). The CDR3 runs to 12 residues. The DNA for the CDR3 is TGTGCCAGCAGCTCAGGGGGTACTGAAGCTTTCTTT. Encoded protein: CASSSGGTEAFF.